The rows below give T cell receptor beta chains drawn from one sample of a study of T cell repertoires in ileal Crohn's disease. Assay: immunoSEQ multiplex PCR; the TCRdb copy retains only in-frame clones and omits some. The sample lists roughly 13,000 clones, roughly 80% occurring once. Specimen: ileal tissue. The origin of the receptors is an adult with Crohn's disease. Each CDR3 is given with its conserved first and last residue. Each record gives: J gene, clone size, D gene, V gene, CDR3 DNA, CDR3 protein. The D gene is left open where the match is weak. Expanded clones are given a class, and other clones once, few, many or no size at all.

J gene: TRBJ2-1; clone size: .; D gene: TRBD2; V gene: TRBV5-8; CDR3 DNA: TGTGCCAGCAGCTTTTATGCGGGGGGGTTCAATGAGCAGTTCTTC; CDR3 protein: CASSFYAGGFNEQFF
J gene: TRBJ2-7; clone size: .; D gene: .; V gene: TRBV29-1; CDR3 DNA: TGCAGCGCTGAGGGTCAGAGGGCCTACGAGCAGTACTTC; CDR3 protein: CSAEGQRAYEQYF
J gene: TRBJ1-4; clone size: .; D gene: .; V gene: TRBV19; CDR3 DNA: TGTGCCAGTAGTAGTGGTCGGGAAAAACTGTTTTTT; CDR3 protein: CASSSGREKLFF
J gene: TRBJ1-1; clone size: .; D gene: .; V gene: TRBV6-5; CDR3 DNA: TGTGCCAGCAGGTTACAGAAGAACACTGAAGCTTTCTTT; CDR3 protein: CASRLQKNTEAFF
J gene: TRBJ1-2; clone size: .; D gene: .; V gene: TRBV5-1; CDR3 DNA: TGCGCCAGCAGCTTGGAACCGAGATATGGCTACACCTTC; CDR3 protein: CASSLEPRYGYTF
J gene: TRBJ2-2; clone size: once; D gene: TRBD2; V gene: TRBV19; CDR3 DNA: TGTGCCAGTGGAACTCCGGGGGGGAAGGCCGGGGAGCTGTTTTTT; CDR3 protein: CASGTPGGKAGELFF
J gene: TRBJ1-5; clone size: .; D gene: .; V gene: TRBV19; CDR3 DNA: TGTGCCAGTAGTAACGGGAAGGCAAATCAGCCCCAGCATTTT; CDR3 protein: CASSNGKANQPQHF
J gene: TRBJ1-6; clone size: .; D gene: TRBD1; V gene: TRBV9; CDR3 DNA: TGTGCCAGCAGCGCTAGGGGACAGCTGAAAGTGTCACCCCTCCACTTT; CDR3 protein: CASSARGQLKVSPLHF
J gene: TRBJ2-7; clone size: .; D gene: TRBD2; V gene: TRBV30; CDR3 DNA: TGTGCCTGGAGTTTTGGCGGGAGGGCCGGTGAGCAGTACTTC; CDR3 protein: CAWSFGGRAGEQYF
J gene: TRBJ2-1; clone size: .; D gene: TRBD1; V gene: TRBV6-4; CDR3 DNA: TGTGCCAGCAGTATACCGGGACAGCCGCAGTTCTTC; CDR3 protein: CASSIPGQPQFF
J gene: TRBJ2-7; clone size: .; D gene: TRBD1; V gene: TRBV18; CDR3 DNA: TGTGCCAGCTCACCACCCCGGACAGGGAGTCAGTACGAGCAGTACTTC; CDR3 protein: CASSPPRTGSQYEQYF
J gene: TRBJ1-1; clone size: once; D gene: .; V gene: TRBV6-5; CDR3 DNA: TGTGCCAGCAGCCGAACTATGAACACTGAAGCTTTCTTT; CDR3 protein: CASSRTMNTEAFF
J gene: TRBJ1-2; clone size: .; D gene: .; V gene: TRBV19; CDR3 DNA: TGTGCCAGTAGTACTCGGTTAGGGGGTGTGACCTTC; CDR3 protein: CASSTRLGGVTF
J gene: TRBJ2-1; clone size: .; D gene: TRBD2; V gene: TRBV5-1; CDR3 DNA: TGCGCCAGCAGCACCGGGACTAGGACGCTCAATGAGCAGTTCTTC; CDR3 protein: CASSTGTRTLNEQFF
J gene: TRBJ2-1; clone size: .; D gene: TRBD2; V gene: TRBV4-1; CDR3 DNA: TGCGCCAGCAGCTCCAGCGGGGCCTACAATGAGCAGTTCTTC; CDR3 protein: CASSSSGAYNEQFF
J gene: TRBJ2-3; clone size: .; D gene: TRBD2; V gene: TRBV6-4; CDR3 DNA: TGTGCCAGCAGTGCGGAACTAGCGGGGGGCACAGATACGCAGTATTTT; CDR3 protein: CASSAELAGGTDTQYF
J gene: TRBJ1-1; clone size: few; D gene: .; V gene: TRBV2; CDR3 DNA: TGTGCCAGCCAAGAAAGGAGGACGGCGAACACTGAAGCTTTCTTT; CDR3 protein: CASQERRTANTEAFF
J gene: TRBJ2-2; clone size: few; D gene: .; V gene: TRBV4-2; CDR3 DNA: TGTGCCAGCAGTCCATTAGACTTAGGCACCGGGGAGCTGTTTTTT; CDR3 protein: CASSPLDLGTGELFF
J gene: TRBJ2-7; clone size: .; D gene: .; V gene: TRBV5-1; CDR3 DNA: TGCGCCAGCAGCTTGACAGGCGACTCCTACGAGCAGTACTTC; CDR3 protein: CASSLTGDSYEQYF
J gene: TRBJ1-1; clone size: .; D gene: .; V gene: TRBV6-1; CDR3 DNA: TGTGCCAGCAGGCAGGGTTTTAACACTGAAGCTTTCTTT; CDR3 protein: CASRQGFNTEAFF
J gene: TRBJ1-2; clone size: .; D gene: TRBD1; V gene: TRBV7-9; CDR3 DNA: TGTGCCAGCAGCCCGTGGGACAGGCCAGTCTATGGCTACACCTTC; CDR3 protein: CASSPWDRPVYGYTF
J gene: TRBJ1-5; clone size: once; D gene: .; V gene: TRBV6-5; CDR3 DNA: TGTGCCAGTAGAGGGGCGGGGGATCAGCCCCAGCATTTT; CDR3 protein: CASRGAGDQPQHF
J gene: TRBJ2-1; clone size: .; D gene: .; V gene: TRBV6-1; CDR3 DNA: TGTGCCAGCACCCGTTGGGAGTCCTACAATGAGCAGTTCTTC; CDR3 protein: CASTRWESYNEQFF
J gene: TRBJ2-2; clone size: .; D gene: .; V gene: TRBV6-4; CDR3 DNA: TGTGCCAGCAGTGAGGGGCACCTGAACACCGGGGAGCTGTTTTTT; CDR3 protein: CASSEGHLNTGELFF
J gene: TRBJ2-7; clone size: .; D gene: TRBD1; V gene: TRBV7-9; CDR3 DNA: TGTGCCAGCATCGCGGCAGGGACAGGGGTGCACGAGCAGTACTTC; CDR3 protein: CASIAAGTGVHEQYF
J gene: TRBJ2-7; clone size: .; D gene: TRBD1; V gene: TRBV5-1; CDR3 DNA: TGCGCCAGCAGCTTGGGTAGGACAGGGGTGGGGGAGCAGTACTTC; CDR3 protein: CASSLGRTGVGEQYF
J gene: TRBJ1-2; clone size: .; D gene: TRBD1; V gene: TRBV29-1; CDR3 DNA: TGCAGCGTGGATGACAGGGACGGGTATGGCTACACCTTC; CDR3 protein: CSVDDRDGYGYTF
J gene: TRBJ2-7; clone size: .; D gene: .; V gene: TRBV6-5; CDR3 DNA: TGTGCCAGCAGTTACTCAGCAGCGGACTACGAGCAGTACTTC; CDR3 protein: CASSYSAADYEQYF
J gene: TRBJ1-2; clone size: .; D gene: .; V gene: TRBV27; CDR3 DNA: TGTGCCAGCAGTCAGGGATATGGCTACACCTTC; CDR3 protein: CASSQGYGYTF
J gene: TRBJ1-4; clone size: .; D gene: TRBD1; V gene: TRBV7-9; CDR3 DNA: TGTGCCAGCAGCTTAGTTATGGAGGGGGCGGAAAAACTGTTTTTT; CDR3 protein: CASSLVMEGAEKLFF
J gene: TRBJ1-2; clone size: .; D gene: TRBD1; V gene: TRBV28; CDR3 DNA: TGTGCCAGCAGTACCACAGGGGGCCTCTATGGCTACACCTTC; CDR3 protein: CASSTTGGLYGYTF